This is a list of T cell receptor beta chains from one sample in a study of shared clonotypes between healthy human individuals. Using immunoSEQ multiplex PCR, the repertoire was profiled, and TCRdb retains in-frame clones only, with some absent. Of a few million clones listed, 85% to 95% were seen once; the top ten hold under 0.45%. Sequenced sample: naive CD4+ T cells from PBMCs. The receptors here all came from a young man in good health. Some clones in this sample may be carry-over from other donors' samples. CDR3s include the opening cysteine and the closing phenylalanine or tryptophan. The D gene is left open where the match is weak. The size field is filled for only some rows; it gives once, few, many or a size class.

j_gene	d_gene	v_gene	abundance	CDR3aa	CDR3nt
TRBJ2-5	-	TRBV28	-	CATNPYSQETQYF	TGTGCCACCAACCCCTACTCTCAAGAGACCCAGTACTTC
TRBJ1-3	-	TRBV19	-	CASSIGGFSGNTIYF	TGTGCCAGTAGTATAGGAGGGTTCTCTGGAAACACCATATATTTT
TRBJ2-7	TRBD2	TRBV7-2	-	CASSLGTSGSGGEQYF	TGTGCCAGCAGCCTCGGGACTAGCGGGAGTGGGGGCGAGCAGTACTTC
TRBJ2-5	TRBD2	TRBV5-1	-	CASSSGTSGSGETQYF	TGCGCCAGCAGCTCCGGGACTAGCGGGAGCGGAGAGACCCAGTACTTC
TRBJ2-7	-	TRBV5-6	-	CASSLGQIYEQYF	TGTGCCAGCAGCTTGGGACAGATCTACGAGCAGTACTTC
TRBJ1-3	TRBD1	TRBV18	-	CASSDRASSGNTIYF	TGTGCCAGCTCGGACAGGGCTTCCTCTGGAAACACCATATATTTT
TRBJ2-1	TRBD1	TRBV18	-	CASSQGRDRGLSYNEQFF	TGTGCCAGCTCACAGGGCCGGGACAGGGGGCTCTCCTACAATGAGCAGTTCTTC
TRBJ2-7	-	TRBV7-3	-	CASSAEVGPPYEQYF	TGTGCCAGCAGCGCCGAAGTGGGGCCTCCCTACGAGCAGTACTTC
TRBJ2-7	-	TRBV10-3	-	CAIGKGTYEQYF	TGTGCCATCGGGAAGGGGACATACGAGCAGTACTTC
TRBJ1-1	-	TRBV4-2	-	CASSQGPSSLLGAFF	TGTGCCAGCAGCCAAGGTCCCAGCTCCCTTTTGGGGGCTTTCTTT
TRBJ2-5	-	TRBV6-6	-	CASSYPELETQYF	TGTGCCAGCAGTTACCCGGAACTGGAGACCCAGTACTTC
TRBJ1-1	-	TRBV7-7	few	CASSSSPNTEAFF	TGTGCCAGCAGCTCGAGCCCGAACACTGAAGCTTTCTTT
TRBJ1-1	-	TRBV7-8	-	CASSLGRLPRQAFF	TGTGCCAGCAGCTTAGGTCGCCTCCCCCGGCAAGCTTTCTTT
TRBJ1-6	-	TRBV5-4	-	CASSATEGWNSPLHF	TGTGCCAGCAGCGCGACAGAAGGTTGGAATTCACCCCTCCACTTT
TRBJ2-5	TRBD1	TRBV2	-	CASRGTGGAETQYF	TGTGCCAGCAGAGGGACAGGGGGCGCGGAGACCCAGTACTTC
TRBJ2-1	TRBD2	TRBV5-4	once	CASSLDGGGTNEQFF	TGTGCCAGCAGCTTGGATGGCGGGGGGACCAATGAGCAGTTCTTC
TRBJ2-5	-	TRBV28	once	CATCKAGETQYF	TGTGCCACCTGCAAAGCCGGGGAGACCCAGTACTTC
TRBJ2-5	-	TRBV2	-	CASSQGEGSRETQYF	TGTGCCAGCAGCCAGGGAGAAGGGTCACGGGAGACCCAGTACTTC
TRBJ2-1	-	TRBV29-1	-	CSVEGTGPPPYNEQFF	TGCAGCGTTGAAGGGACGGGCCCCCCGCCGTACAATGAGCAGTTCTTC
TRBJ2-1	-	TRBV5-1	-	CASSLAVNYNEQFF	TGCGCCAGCAGCTTGGCGGTAAACTACAATGAGCAGTTCTTC
TRBJ1-1	-	TRBV4-3	-	CASSQDTQRGTEAFF	TGCGCCAGCAGCCAAGACACGCAGCGCGGAACTGAAGCTTTCTTT
TRBJ1-2	-	TRBV5-6	-	CASSLRTQDGYTF	TGTGCCAGCAGCTTACGGACACAGGATGGCTACACCTTC
TRBJ1-2	-	TRBV6-5	-	CASSQGRRGYTF	TGTGCCAGCAGCCAAGGGAGGCGAGGCTACACCTTC
TRBJ2-2	-	TRBV29-1	-	CSASNTGELFF	TGCAGCGCTAGCAACACCGGGGAGCTGTTTTTT
TRBJ1-5	TRBD1	TRBV27	-	CASSLQGLMDNQPQHF	TGTGCCAGCAGCCTACAGGGGTTAATGGACAATCAGCCCCAGCATTTT
TRBJ2-7	-	TRBV27	-	CASSSVGAIYEQYF	TGTGCCAGCAGCTCGGTGGGTGCGATCTACGAGCAGTACTTC
TRBJ1-1	-	TRBV7-9	-	CASSLFFGGDTEAFF	TGTGCCAGCAGCTTATTTTTCGGGGGGGACACTGAAGCTTTCTTT
TRBJ2-3	TRBD2	TRBV11-2	-	CASSSGAGVADTQYF	TGTGCCAGCAGCTCTGGGGCGGGAGTCGCAGATACGCAGTATTTT
TRBJ1-5	TRBD1	TRBV7-9	-	CASSLAVTGQGRKQPQHF	TGTGCCAGCAGCTTAGCCGTAACTGGACAGGGTAGGAAACAGCCCCAGCATTTT
TRBJ2-5	TRBD2	TRBV5-1	-	CASSLAGTSGNLRETQYF	TGCGCCAGCAGCTTGGCCGGGACTAGCGGGAATCTGAGAGAGACCCAGTACTTC
TRBJ2-5	-	TRBV9	-	CASSVGLLGETQYF	TGTGCCAGCAGCGTAGGGCTTTTGGGGGAGACCCAGTACTTC
TRBJ1-5	-	TRBV2	few	CASSPPWGNQPQHF	TGTGCCAGCAGTCCCCCATGGGGCAATCAGCCCCAGCATTTT
TRBJ1-2	-	TRBV28	-	CASSPGGIPYGYTF	TGTGCCAGCAGTCCCGGGGGGATACCCTATGGCTACACCTTC
TRBJ2-5	TRBD1	TRBV5-6	-	CASSARTGAGETQYF	TGTGCCAGCAGCGCTAGGACAGGGGCCGGAGAGACCCAGTACTTC
TRBJ1-2	-	TRBV28	-	CASSLFSGGYTF	TGTGCCAGCAGTTTATTTTCCGGCGGCTACACCTTC
TRBJ2-7	-	TRBV15	-	CATSRHGTGNYEQYF	TGTGCCACCAGCAGACACGGGACGGGAAACTACGAGCAGTACTTC
TRBJ1-2	TRBD1	TRBV7-2	-	CASRQTGQLYGYTF	TGTGCCAGCAGGCAAACGGGACAGCTCTATGGCTACACCTTC
TRBJ2-3	-	TRBV7-8	once	CASSSDGGDTQYF	TGTGCCAGCAGCTCCGATGGGGGAGATACGCAGTATTTT
TRBJ2-1	-	TRBV7-2	-	CASSSYRVDEQFF	TGTGCCAGCAGCTCTTACAGGGTTGATGAGCAGTTCTTC
TRBJ2-2	-	TRBV7-9	-	CASSLMSPNTGELFF	TGTGCCAGCAGCTTAATGTCCCCGAACACCGGGGAGCTGTTTTTT
TRBJ1-2	-	TRBV6-5	-	CASSPKTDNYGYTF	TGTGCCAGCAGTCCAAAAACAGATAACTATGGCTACACCTTC
TRBJ1-2	TRBD1	TRBV30	-	CAWSQGAGYGYTF	TGTGCCTGGAGCCAGGGGGCAGGTTATGGCTACACCTTC
TRBJ2-3	-	TRBV5-1	-	CASSSTGRTADTQYF	TGCGCCAGCAGCTCTACTGGGAGAACCGCAGATACGCAGTATTTT
TRBJ2-1	-	TRBV5-6	once	CASSGVGSGGWIRQFF	TGTGCCAGCAGCGGCGTGGGGAGCGGCGGGTGGATTCGGCAGTTCTTC
TRBJ2-3	-	TRBV15	-	CATSRVKADTQYF	TGTGCCACCAGCAGAGTTAAGGCAGATACGCAGTATTTT
TRBJ2-2	-	TRBV5-1	-	CASSLPGLTNTGELFF	TGCGCCAGCAGCCTCCCGGGACTGACGAACACCGGGGAGCTGTTTTTT
TRBJ2-7	TRBD2	TRBV5-4	-	CASSLAGAPYEQYF	TGTGCCAGCAGCTTAGCGGGAGCACCCTACGAGCAGTACTTC
TRBJ2-1	TRBD2	TRBV7-9	-	CASSALAGGGNEQFF	TGTGCCAGCAGCGCACTAGCGGGAGGGGGCAATGAGCAGTTCTTC
TRBJ1-5	-	TRBV27	-	CASSLWGRGNQPQHF	TGTGCCAGCAGTTTATGGGGGAGAGGCAATCAGCCCCAGCATTTT
TRBJ2-1	TRBD2	TRBV2	-	CASRGTSGRWYNEQFF	TGTGCCAGCAGGGGTACTAGCGGGAGATGGTACAATGAGCAGTTCTTC
TRBJ2-3	TRBD1	TRBV6-1	once	CASSVGQATDTQYF	TGTGCCAGCAGTGTGGGACAGGCCACAGATACGCAGTATTTT
TRBJ1-6	-	TRBV15	-	CATSREEEGLHF	TGTGCCACCAGCAGAGAGGAGGAAGGGCTCCACTTT
TRBJ2-3	TRBD2	TRBV10-3	-	CAVRAGGDTQYF	TGTGCCGTGCGAGCGGGGGGGGATACGCAGTATTTT
TRBJ1-3	-	TRBV30	-	CAWSTIGSGNTIYF	TGTGCCTGGAGTACAATCGGATCTGGAAACACCATATATTTT